The 26 T cell receptor beta chains reported below all come from one sample, sequenced in a study of blood T cell repertoires in COVID-19. Sequenced by immunoSEQ multiplex PCR; TCRdb stores in-frame clones only, minus some. The sample holds fewer than 180,000 clones, 87% seen once. Sequencing was performed on peripheral blood. Receptor source: an older woman with active or convalescent COVID-19.

The gene calls are TRBV5-4 and TRBJ1-6; TRBD1 aligns across 7 bases. Looked up from germline, CDR1 is SGHNT and CDR2 is YYREEE (reference sequence). V trimming: 4 bases; J trimming: 4 bases; junction bases outside the gene matches: 2. The CDR3 sequence is 14 residues long. CDR3 DNA sequence: TGTGCCAGCAGCCCAGGGGGATATAATTCACCCCTCCACTTT. Protein product: CASSPGGYNSPLHF.

The chain has TRBV6-2 or TRBV6-3 and TRBJ2-7; tentative D call: TRBD1 (5 bases). V was clipped by 4 bases and J by 9 bases, with 13 bases between them. Germline assignment: CDR1 MNHEY and CDR2 SVGEGT. The CDR3 length is 12 residues. CDR3 sequence reads: CASSWTPGVQYF. The CDR3 DNA reads TGTGCCAGCAGTTGGACACCCGGCGTGCAGTACTTC.

The rearrangement joins TRBV5-1 to TRBJ2-3, with 9 bases lining up with TRBD2. The CDR3 has 14 amino acids. CDR1 is SGHRS, CDR2 YFSETQ, per germline. V was clipped by 5 bases and J by 1 base; unmatched bases: 2. The CDR3 region is CASRAGGRTDTQYF. CDR3 nucleotide sequence: TGCGCCAGCAGAGCGGGGGGCCGCACAGATACGCAGTATTTT.

The table lists this clone with a count of one. CDR3 in amino acids: CASSSQDQPQHF. The CDR3, as DNA: TGTGCCAGCAGCTCACAGGATCAGCCCCAGCATTTT. The V call is TRBV5-6, the J call TRBJ1-5, with TRBD1 as a possible D gene (5 bases). Trimming stripped 3 bases from V and 5 bases from J, with 6 bases between. Germline V gives CDR1 SGHDT, CDR2 YYEEEE. The CDR3 is made up of 12 amino acids.

The J gene is TRBJ2-5, the V gene TRBV5-1; 10 bases map to TRBD1. This CDR3 spans 16 amino acids. CDR1 is SGHRS, CDR2 YFSETQ, per germline. Trimming at V came to 2 bases and at J to 2 bases, leaving 6 bases not matched to a gene. CDR3 sequence: CASSFLPGQGQETQYF. CDR3 in DNA: TGCGCCAGCAGCTTCTTACCGGGACAGGGGCAAGAGACCCAGTACTTC.

The rearrangement links TRBV25-1 to TRBJ1-2; no definite D call. V shed 4 bases and J shed 10 bases, with 10 bases lying between them. The CDR3 consists of 11 residues. CDR1 is MGHDK, CDR2 SYGVNS, per germline. The chain's CDR3 is CASSGRSAYTF. CDR3 DNA sequence: TGTGCCAGCAGTGGGAGGTCCGCCTACACCTTC.

The count of this clone is one. This chain uses TRBV10-3 with TRBJ1-1, with 11 bases aligning to TRBD1. Unmatched junction bases numbered 14, after V lost 8 bases and J lost 3 bases. The length of the CDR3 is 17 residues. CDR1 and CDR2 from the germline V gene are ENHRY and SYGVKD. The CDR3 DNA follows: TGTGCCATCTCCCTAGCGAGGACAGGGGGCGCGGACACTGAAGCTTTCTTT. Its translation: CAISLARTGGADTEAFF.

This clone was recorded a few times. This rearrangement joins TRBV2 to TRBJ1-4; the match to TRBD1 covers 10 bases. V shed 6 bases, J shed 7 bases, and the junction held 8 bases outside the gene matches. The germline V gene encodes CDR1 SNHLY and CDR2 FYNNEI. There are 15 residues in the CDR3. The CDR3 nucleotides read TGTGCCAGCAGGGGCCGGACAGGGGGGAGTGAAAAACTGTTTTTT. The encoded protein is CASRGRTGGSEKLFF.

This chain joins TRBV7-9 and TRBJ1-2, with 8 bases identical to TRBD1. V lost 3 bases and J lost 8; bases outside the gene matches: 5. This CDR3 comprises 13 residues. Germline-derived CDR1 and CDR2 are SEHNR and FQNEAQ (reference sequence). The CDR3 DNA sequence: TGTGCCAGCAGCTTCTTAGACAGGGGAGGCTACACCTTC. Protein product: CASSFLDRGGYTF.

J is TRBJ1-4 and V is TRBV4-3; unclear D gene. V was pared by 4 bases and J by 8 bases, with 23 bases between. Per germline, CDR1 LGHNA and CDR2 YSLEER. CDR3 size: 17 residues. CDR3 in DNA: TGCGCCAGCAGCCCATCACACGGCGGGGTTTTCCCCGAAAAACTGTTTTTT. It codes for CASSPSHGGVFPEKLFF.

The rearrangement joins TRBV9 to TRBJ1-2; D call uncertain. Germline V gives CDR1 SGDLS, CDR2 YYNGEE. The V and J ends lost 5 bases and 7 bases respectively, with 9 bases between them. This CDR3 comprises 11 residues. The CDR3 spells CASSTPGGYTF. CDR3 DNA sequence: TGTGCCAGCAGTACTCCGGGTGGCTACACCTTC.

The chain combines TRBV19 with TRBJ2-3; D is unresolved. The CDR3 length is 16 residues. The ends were cut back, 2 bases at V and 0 bases at J, with 12 bases in the middle. The germline gives CDR1 LNHDA, CDR2 SQIVND (reference sequence). CDR3 in DNA: TGTGCCAGTAGTATAACTCCGTACAGAAGCACAGATACGCAGTATTTT. It encodes CASSITPYRSTDTQYF.

The chain has TRBV6-2 or TRBV6-3 and TRBJ1-6; 9 bases are shared with TRBD1. The CDR3 sequence is 15 residues long. V trimming: 6 bases; J trimming: 7 bases; junction bases outside the gene matches: 7. Germline assignment: CDR1 MNHEY and CDR2 SVGEGT. The CDR3 sequence is CASSQGQGHNSPLHF. The CDR3 DNA sequence: TGTGCCAGCAGCCAAGGACAGGGGCACAATTCACCCCTCCACTTT.

As DNA, the CDR3 is TGTGCCAGCAGTACCGGACAGGGGGCTGAAGCTTTCTTT. As protein: CASSTGQGAEAFF. The V call is TRBV12-3 or TRBV12-4, the J call TRBJ1-1; 10 positions agree with TRBD1. This CDR3 comprises 13 residues. The ends lost 5 bases at V and 6 bases at J; junction bases unmatched: 3.

The V gene is TRBV7-9, the J gene TRBJ1-3, with 9 bases that match TRBD1. The CDR3 length is 16 residues. Losses at the gene ends were 8 bases for V and 4 bases for J; bases not matched to a gene: 12. Per the germline V gene, CDR1 is SEHNR and CDR2 is FQNEAQ (reference sequence). The CDR3 region is CASPPDRGTVGNTIYF. CDR3 nucleotides: TGTGCCAGCCCTCCGGACAGGGGCACGGTGGGAAACACCATATATTTT.

V and J are TRBV13 and TRBJ1-6, with D tentatively TRBD1 (6 bases). Trimming shortened V by 5 bases and J by 6 bases, and 11 bases separated the two germline ends. Germline CDR1 PRHDT, CDR2 FYEKMQ (reference sequence). This CDR3 has 14 residues. The CDR3 protein is CASSQGQGNSPLHF. DNA for the CDR3: TGTGCCAGCAGCCAGGGGCAGGGTAATTCACCCCTCCACTTT.

This chain links TRBV7-2 with TRBJ1-3, with no clear D. Per the germline V gene, CDR1 is SGHTA and CDR2 is FQGNSA. The germline V and J ends were trimmed by 8 bases and 1 base, with 6 bases remaining between them. The CDR3 sequence is 12 residues long. CDR3 region: CASGLSGNTIYF. CDR3 nucleotides: TGTGCCAGCGGACTTTCTGGAAACACCATATATTTT.

The V call is TRBV5-1, the J call TRBJ1-1; the D is unclear. The CDR3 is 14 amino acids. Germline V gene sequence: CDR1 SGHRS, CDR2 YFSETQ. V dropped 0 bases and J dropped 5 bases, with 11 bases sitting between them. The CDR3 spells CASSLDASGTEAFF. The CDR3 DNA is TGCGCCAGCAGCTTGGACGCCAGCGGGACTGAAGCTTTCTTT. The whole variable domain, filled in from reference TRBV5-1 and TRBJ1-1, reads KAGVTQTPRYLIKTRGQQVTLSCSPISGHRSVSWYQQTPGQGLQFLFEYFSETQRNKGNFPGRFSGRQFSNSRSEMNVSTLELGDSALYLCASSLDASGTEAFFGQGTRLTVV.

This chain joins TRBV2 and TRBJ2-5; tentative D call: TRBD2 (6 bases). This CDR3 is built from 13 residues. The V gene lost 1 base and the J gene lost 5 bases, with 8 bases spanning the gap. Germline V gene lookup returns CDR1 SNHLY and CDR2 FYNNEI. The CDR3 DNA reads as TGTGCCAGCAGTGAAGTGGCGGGGGAGACCCAGTACTTC. Residues: CASSEVAGETQYF.

The chain employs TRBV29-1 and TRBJ2-3, with no clear D. V was clipped by 3 bases and J by 8 bases, with 18 bases between them. The CDR3 runs to 14 residues. Germline V gives CDR1 SQVTM, CDR2 ANQGSEA. CDR3: CSVEGPVPTLTQYF. The CDR3 region has the DNA TGCAGCGTTGAGGGCCCTGTCCCGACACTTACGCAGTATTTT.

The chain is built from TRBV19 and TRBJ2-7; 10 bases are a match to TRBD2. J lost 3 bases, V lost 6 bases, and 5 bases had no gene match. CDR3 size: 14 residues. Germline V gives CDR1 LNHDA, CDR2 SQIVND (reference sequence). CDR3 nucleotide sequence: TGTGCCAGTAGGAGACTAGCGGGCAACTACGAGCAGTACTTC. Its translation is CASRRLAGNYEQYF.

The CDR3 DNA sequence: TGTGCCAGCAGCCAAGCCCCCCCGTTGGGTAGCTCTAGAGATACGCAGTATTTT. This gives the protein CASSQAPPLGSSRDTQYF. The chain combines TRBV3-1 (or the pseudogene TRBV3-2) with TRBJ2-3, with D hard to call. Per germline, CDR1 LGHDT and CDR2 YNNKEL (reference sequence). V was shortened by 1 base and J by 5 bases, with 22 bases between the two germline ends. The CDR3 loop spans 18 amino acids.

This clone appeared a single time. The chain recombines TRBV7-9 with TRBJ1-1; 9 bases map to TRBD1. The V segment lost 3 bases and the J segment 9 bases; nucleotides outside the gene matches: 8. The CDR3 loop spans 14 amino acids. From germline, CDR1 is SEHNR and CDR2 FQNEAQ (reference sequence). The CDR3 protein is CASSFGQGIVKAFF. The CDR3 DNA reads TGTGCCAGCAGCTTTGGACAGGGGATTGTAAAAGCTTTCTTT.

CDR3 nucleotide sequence: TGTGCCAGTAGTATTACCCGATTACTTTCGAACACTGAAGCTTTCTTT. Protein: CASSITRLLSNTEAFF. This chain connects TRBV19 to TRBJ1-1; no firm D call. The CDR3 covers 16 residues. The V end lost 3 bases, the J end lost 1 base, and 15 bases lay between the germline ends. Germline V gene lookup returns CDR1 LNHDA and CDR2 SQIVND (reference sequence). Drawing the rest from reference TRBV19 and TRBJ1-1, the complete variable domain is DGGITQSPKYLFRKEGQNVTLSCEQNLNHDAMYWYRQDPGQGLRLIYYSQIVNDFQKGDIAEGYSVSREKKESFPLTVTSAQKNPTAFYLCASSITRLLSNTEAFFGQGTRLTVV.

Only one count was recorded for this clone. The chain is built from TRBV11-3 and TRBJ2-1, with TRBD2 matching over 9 bases. CDR3 size: 15 residues. The junction had 8 bases not matched to a gene; V was cut back by 4 bases and J by 7 bases. Germline V gene data show CDR1 as SGHNT and CDR2 as YENEEA. CDR3 loop: CASSWGGGGKNEQFF. CDR3 nucleotide sequence: TGTGCCAGCAGCTGGGGCGGGGGGGGAAAAAATGAGCAGTTCTTC.

The table lists this clone with a count of one. The gene calls are TRBV7-8 and TRBJ1-6; D uncertain. V was cut by 3 bases and J by 5 bases, with 11 bases left in between. The CDR3 spans 15 residues. Germline CDR1 and CDR2: SGHVS and FQNEAQ. Written as DNA, the CDR3 is TGTGCCAGCAGCTTCCTCGACATTCATAATTCACCCCTCCACTTT. Its translation is CASSFLDIHNSPLHF.